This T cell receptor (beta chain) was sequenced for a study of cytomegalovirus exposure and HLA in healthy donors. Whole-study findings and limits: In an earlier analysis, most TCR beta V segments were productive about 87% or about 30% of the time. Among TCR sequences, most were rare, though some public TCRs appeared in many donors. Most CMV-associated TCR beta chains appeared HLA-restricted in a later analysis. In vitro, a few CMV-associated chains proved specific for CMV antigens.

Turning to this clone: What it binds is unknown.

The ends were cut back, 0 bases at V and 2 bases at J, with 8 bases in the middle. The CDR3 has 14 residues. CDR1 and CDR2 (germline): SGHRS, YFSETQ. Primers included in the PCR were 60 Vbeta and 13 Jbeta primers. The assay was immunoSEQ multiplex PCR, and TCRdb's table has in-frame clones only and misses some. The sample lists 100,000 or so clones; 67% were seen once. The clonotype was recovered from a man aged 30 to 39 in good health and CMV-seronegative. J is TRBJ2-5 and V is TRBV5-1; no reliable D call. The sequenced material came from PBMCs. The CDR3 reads CASSLGGTQETQYF. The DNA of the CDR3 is TGCGCCAGCAGCTTGGGTGGCACACAAGAGACCCAGTACTTC.